This TCR beta chain was obtained from a study of OX40 agonist ivuxolimab in advanced cancers. Study overall: Patients received the agonistic anti-OX40 (CD134) antibody ivuxolimab. At 82.7% male, the cohort had a mean age of 60 years, ranging from roughly 20 to 80.

This CDR3 has 17 amino acids. V lost 1 base and J 0 bases, leaving 14 bases between the germline ends. Germline V gene lookup returns CDR1 LNHDA and CDR2 SQIVND (reference sequence). Patients were ineligible given autoimmune disease history or systemic immunosuppression. TCRdb's copy holds only in-frame clones and misses some; the assay was immunoSEQ multiplex PCR. The sample records approximately 81,000 clones, about 86% being singletons. The TCR comes from an adult with an advanced solid tumor such as melanoma, head and neck, liver or kidney cancer. The sample consisted of CD4+ or CD8+ T cells sorted from blood, taken in a trial of the OX40 agonist ivuxolimab. The chain employs TRBV19 and TRBJ2-3; tentatively, D is TRBD1 (6 bases). Here the CDR3 reads CASSIAVGAPSTDTQYF. The CDR3 bases are TGTGCCAGTAGTATAGCGGTGGGGGCCCCTAGCACAGATACGCAGTATTTT.